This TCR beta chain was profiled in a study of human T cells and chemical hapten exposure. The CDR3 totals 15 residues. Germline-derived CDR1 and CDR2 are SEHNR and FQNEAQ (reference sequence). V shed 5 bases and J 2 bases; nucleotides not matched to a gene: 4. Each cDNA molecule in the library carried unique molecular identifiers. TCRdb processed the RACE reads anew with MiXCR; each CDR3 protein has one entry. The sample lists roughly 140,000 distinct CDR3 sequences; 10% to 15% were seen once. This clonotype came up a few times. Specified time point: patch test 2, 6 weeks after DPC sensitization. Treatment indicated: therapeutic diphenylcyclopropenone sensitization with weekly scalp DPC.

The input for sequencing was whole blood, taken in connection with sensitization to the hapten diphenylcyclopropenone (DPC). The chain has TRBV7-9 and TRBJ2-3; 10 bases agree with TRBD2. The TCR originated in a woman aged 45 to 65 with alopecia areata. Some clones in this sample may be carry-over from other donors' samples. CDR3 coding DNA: TGTGCCAGCAGCCGGACTAGCGGAAACACAGATACGCAGTATTTT. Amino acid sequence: CASSRTSGNTDTQYF. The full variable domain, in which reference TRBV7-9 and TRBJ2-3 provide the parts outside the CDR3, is DTGVSQNPRHKITKRGQNVTFRCDPISEHNRLYWYRQTLGQGPEFLTYFQNEAQLEKSRLLSDRFSAERPKGSFSTLEIQRTEQGDSAMYLCASSRTSGNTDTQYFGPGTRLTVL.